This T cell receptor (beta chain) was recorded in a study of blood T cells in healthy people across ages. Study-wide findings and caveats: Per million T cells, TCR beta diversity dropped about linearly as age rose.

The draw of peripheral blood yielded ten milliliters from each donor. With each sample, at least 6 micrograms of total RNA were extracted. Next came a second PCR, run for roughly 6 to 11 cycles, which used a sample-barcoded 5' primer along with a J-beta primer mix. A template-switch adaptor with 12 random nucleotides tagged each cDNA molecule. MiXCR, run by TCRdb on the 5' RACE reads, gives a single entry per CDR3 protein. The data hold about 1.8 million distinct CDR3 sequences, with around half observed a single time. As concerns this clonotype: Its antigen remains unidentified.

Per germline, CDR1 KGHSH and CDR2 LQKENI. V gave up 2 bases and J gave up 3 bases, with 11 bases separating them. This CDR3 is 15 amino acids long. Sample: blood. The receptor comes from a woman aged 40 to 50 in good health. This sequence joins TRBV18 and TRBJ1-5; a possible D gene is TRBD1 (5 bases). The CDR3 nucleotides are TGTGCCAGCTCACCATTACAGGTCCCCAATCAGCCCCAGCATTTT. Amino acid sequence: CASSPLQVPNQPQHF.